The rows below give T cell receptor beta chains drawn from one sample of a study of cytomegalovirus exposure and HLA in healthy donors. The data were produced by immunoSEQ multiplex PCR, yet TCRdb's version contains in-frame clones alone and is incomplete. The table lists about 140,000 clones, more than 60% of them singletons, with about 3.5% in the top ten. Sequenced sample: PBMCs. The receptors derive from a middle-aged man in good health and CMV-seronegative. Both conserved end residues are part of each CDR3. Each record gives: D gene, V gene, J gene, CDR3 length, clone size, CDR3 protein, CDR3 DNA. A D gene is named only where the DNA matches it firmly. Clone size is stated in some rows and not others, as once, few, many or a class when expanded.

d_gene: TRBD1; v_gene: TRBV5-8; j_gene: TRBJ2-2; len: 13; abundance: NA; CDR3aa: CASDRGETGELFF; CDR3nt: TGTGCCAGCGACAGGGGGGAAACCGGGGAGCTGTTTTTT
d_gene: TRBD2; v_gene: TRBV20-1; j_gene: TRBJ2-4; len: 11; abundance: NA; CDR3aa: CSATSGNIQYF; CDR3nt: TGCAGTGCTACTAGCGGAAACATTCAGTACTTC
d_gene: NA; v_gene: TRBV30; j_gene: TRBJ1-1; len: 11; abundance: few; CDR3aa: CAWARLAEAFF; CDR3nt: TGTGCCTGGGCGAGACTGGCTGAAGCTTTCTTT
d_gene: NA; v_gene: TRBV27; j_gene: TRBJ1-2; len: 14; abundance: NA; CDR3aa: CALPLGGSPKGYTF; CDR3nt: TGTGCCCTCCCCCTTGGGGGGTCTCCGAAAGGCTACACCTTC
d_gene: NA; v_gene: TRBV6-5; j_gene: TRBJ1-1; len: 14; abundance: NA; CDR3aa: CASLSGSPESEAFF; CDR3nt: TGTGCCAGTTTGTCAGGGTCGCCCGAGAGTGAAGCTTTCTTT
d_gene: NA; v_gene: TRBV5-1; j_gene: TRBJ1-3; len: 13; abundance: few; CDR3aa: CASSGNSGNTIYF; CDR3nt: TGCGCCAGCAGCGGCAACTCTGGAAACACCATATATTTT
d_gene: NA; v_gene: TRBV4-2; j_gene: TRBJ2-4; len: 14; abundance: NA; CDR3aa: CASSHLNQGNIQYF; CDR3nt: TGTGCCAGCAGCCACCTAAACCAGGGAAACATTCAGTACTTC
d_gene: TRBD2; v_gene: TRBV6-1; j_gene: TRBJ2-7; len: 14; abundance: few; CDR3aa: CASSDRSGGIEQYF; CDR3nt: TGTGCCAGCAGTGATCGTAGCGGGGGGATCGAGCAGTACTTC
d_gene: NA; v_gene: TRBV7-2; j_gene: TRBJ2-3; len: 12; abundance: NA; CDR3aa: CASSRTEDTQYF; CDR3nt: TGTGCCAGCAGTCGGACAGAAGATACGCAGTATTTT
d_gene: NA; v_gene: TRBV5-6; j_gene: TRBJ1-3; len: 14; abundance: many; CDR3aa: CASSLVKPGNTIYF; CDR3nt: TGTGCCAGCAGCTTGGTAAAGCCTGGAAACACCATATATTTT
d_gene: NA; v_gene: TRBV14; j_gene: TRBJ2-5; len: 17; abundance: NA; CDR3aa: CASSQADFWLRQETQYF; CDR3nt: TGTGCCAGCAGCCAAGCCGATTTCTGGCTTCGCCAAGAGACCCAGTACTTC
d_gene: TRBD1; v_gene: TRBV30; j_gene: TRBJ2-2; len: 16; abundance: NA; CDR3aa: CAWVTGTGWDTGELFF; CDR3nt: TGTGCCTGGGTTACCGGGACAGGGTGGGACACCGGGGAGCTGTTTTTT
d_gene: NA; v_gene: TRBV4-3; j_gene: TRBJ2-1; len: 12; abundance: NA; CDR3aa: CASSQVAGIRFF; CDR3nt: TGCGCCAGCAGCCAAGTAGCTGGAATTAGGTTCTTC
d_gene: NA; v_gene: TRBV5-1; j_gene: TRBJ2-3; len: 15; abundance: NA; CDR3aa: CASSFLRGDTDTQYF; CDR3nt: TGCGCCAGCAGCTTCTTGCGGGGAGACACAGATACGCAGTATTTT
d_gene: NA; v_gene: TRBV7-2; j_gene: TRBJ1-1; len: 14; abundance: NA; CDR3aa: CASSLVLEYTEAFF; CDR3nt: TGTGCCAGCAGCTTAGTATTAGAATACACTGAAGCTTTCTTT
d_gene: NA; v_gene: TRBV28; j_gene: TRBJ2-3; len: 11; abundance: NA; CDR3aa: CASSLRDTQYF; CDR3nt: TGTGCCAGCAGTTTACGAGATACGCAGTATTTT
d_gene: TRBD1; v_gene: TRBV7-6; j_gene: TRBJ2-5; len: 17; abundance: NA; CDR3aa: CASSFYGDRGFRETQYF; CDR3nt: TGTGCCAGCAGCTTCTACGGGGACAGGGGTTTTCGGGAGACCCAGTACTTC
d_gene: NA; v_gene: TRBV13; j_gene: TRBJ2-1; len: 15; abundance: medium-sized; CDR3aa: CASRVRGGNHNEQFF; CDR3nt: TGTGCCAGCAGGGTTAGGGGGGGGAACCACAATGAGCAGTTCTTC
d_gene: NA; v_gene: TRBV5-6; j_gene: TRBJ1-6; len: 14; abundance: NA; CDR3aa: CASGRVTLGSPLHF; CDR3nt: TGTGCCAGCGGCCGGGTGACCCTGGGTTCACCCCTCCACTTT
d_gene: NA; v_gene: TRBV19; j_gene: TRBJ1-3; len: 11; abundance: NA; CDR3aa: CATTRGNTIYF; CDR3nt: TGTGCCACCACCCGGGGAAACACCATATATTTT
d_gene: NA; v_gene: TRBV9; j_gene: TRBJ2-3; len: 16; abundance: NA; CDR3aa: CASSVGEASSTDTQYF; CDR3nt: TGTGCCAGCAGCGTAGGTGAGGCCTCTAGCACAGATACGCAGTATTTT
d_gene: NA; v_gene: TRBV27; j_gene: TRBJ2-7; len: 14; abundance: NA; CDR3aa: CASSFVDLPYEQYF; CDR3nt: TGTGCCAGCAGTTTTGTCGACTTACCCTACGAGCAGTACTTC
d_gene: TRBD1; v_gene: TRBV7-9; j_gene: TRBJ1-5; len: 16; abundance: few; CDR3aa: CASSRSQGIGNQPQHF; CDR3nt: TGTGCCAGCAGCCGTTCACAGGGGATAGGCAATCAGCCCCAGCATTTT
d_gene: TRBD2; v_gene: TRBV7-2; j_gene: TRBJ2-3; len: 15; abundance: NA; CDR3aa: CASSLQRGSTDTQYF; CDR3nt: TGTGCCAGCAGCCTGCAGCGGGGTAGCACAGATACGCAGTATTTT
d_gene: TRBD1; v_gene: TRBV19; j_gene: TRBJ2-7; len: 15; abundance: NA; CDR3aa: CASSILQGDAYEQYF; CDR3nt: TGTGCCAGTAGTATCTTACAGGGGGATGCCTACGAGCAGTACTTC
d_gene: TRBD1; v_gene: TRBV7-6; j_gene: TRBJ1-2; len: 16; abundance: NA; CDR3aa: CASSRVQGQTNYGYTF; CDR3nt: TGTGCCAGCAGCCGCGTCCAGGGACAGACTAACTATGGCTACACCTTC